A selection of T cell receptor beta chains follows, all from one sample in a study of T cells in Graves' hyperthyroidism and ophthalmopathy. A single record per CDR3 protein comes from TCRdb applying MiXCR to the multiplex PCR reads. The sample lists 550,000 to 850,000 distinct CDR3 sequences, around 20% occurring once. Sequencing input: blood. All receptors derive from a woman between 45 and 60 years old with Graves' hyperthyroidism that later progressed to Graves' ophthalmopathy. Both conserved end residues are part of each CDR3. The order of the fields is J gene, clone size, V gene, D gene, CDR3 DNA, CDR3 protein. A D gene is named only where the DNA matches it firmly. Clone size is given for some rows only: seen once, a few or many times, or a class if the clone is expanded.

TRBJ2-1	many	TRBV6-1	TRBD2	TGTGCCAGCAGTAAAACTAGCGGGGGACTCTACAATGAGCAGTTCTTC	CASSKTSGGLYNEQFF
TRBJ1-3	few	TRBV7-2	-	TGTGCCAGCAGCTTAACTCAGGGGCGCTCTGGAAACACCATATATTTT	CASSLTQGRSGNTIYF
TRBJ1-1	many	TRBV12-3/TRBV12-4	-	TGTGCCAGCAGGCCACAGGAGTACACTGAAGCTTTCTTT	CASRPQEYTEAFF
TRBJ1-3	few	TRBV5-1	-	TGCGCCAGCAGCTTGGAGGGGGTAATCTCTGGAAACACCATATATTTT	CASSLEGVISGNTIYF
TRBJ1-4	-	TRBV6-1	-	TGTGCCAGCAGTGAAAGAGATGAAAAACTGTTTTTT	CASSERDEKLFF
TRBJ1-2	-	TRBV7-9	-	TGTGCCAGCAGCTTTACAGCCTTCTATGGCTACACCTTC	CASSFTAFYGYTF
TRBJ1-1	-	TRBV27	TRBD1	TGTGCCAGCAGTTTACGGACAGGGAGTGGGACTGAAGCTTTCTTT	CASSLRTGSGTEAFF
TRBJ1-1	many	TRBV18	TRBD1	TGTGCCAGCTCACCACGGGGACAGGGGCCCCCCGTCGGCCTGGAAGCTTTCTTT	CASSPRGQGPPVGLEAFF
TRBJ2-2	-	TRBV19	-	TGTGCCAGTACCCCATGGAGGGGCGACACCGGGGAGCTGTTTTTT	CASTPWRGDTGELFF
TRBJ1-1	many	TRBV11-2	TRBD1	TGTGCCAGCAGCTTTCTCACCGGGACAGCGAACACTGAAGCTTTCTTT	CASSFLTGTANTEAFF
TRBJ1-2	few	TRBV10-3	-	TGTGCCATCAGTGCGTCGGGGGGAAGAAACTATGGCTACACCTTC	CAISASGGRNYGYTF
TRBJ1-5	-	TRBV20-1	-	TGCAGTGCTAGACCTCGAGTGGGGGGCAATCAGCCCCAGCATTTT	CSARPRVGGNQPQHF
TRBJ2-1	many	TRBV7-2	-	TGTGCCAGCAGCCCTCTAGGGGGGCTCTCCTACAATGAGCAGTTCTTC	CASSPLGGLSYNEQFF
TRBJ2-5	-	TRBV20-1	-	TGCAGTGCTGAAAAAGCTGGGGAGACCCAGTACTTC	CSAEKAGETQYF